Following are 22 T cell receptor beta chains from one sample sequenced in a study of blood T cell repertoires in COVID-19. The table came from immunoSEQ multiplex PCR; TCRdb's copy has only in-frame clones and leaves some out. There are approximately 150,000 clones in the sample; approximately 89% occur only once, and 25% to 35% lies in the top ten. The sample comprised peripheral blood. The receptors shown here come from a human donor in a cohort sampled during active COVID-19.

This clone was picked up one time. This chain uses TRBV13 with TRBJ2-4, with TRBD2 identical over 7 bases. The germline V gene encodes CDR1 PRHDT and CDR2 FYEKMQ (reference sequence). This CDR3 region has 13 residues. V dropped 4 bases and J dropped 5; count of bases not matched to a gene: 2. The DNA of the CDR3 is TGTGCCAGCAGCTGGGGGGGAGAAAACATTCAGTACTTC. This translates into CASSWGGENIQYF.

This CDR3 is CASSLGTGTANEQFF. The CDR3 region has the DNA TGTGCCAGCAGCCTTGGGACAGGGACCGCCAATGAGCAGTTCTTC. J is TRBJ2-1 and V is TRBV5-4; TRBD1 matches at 9 bases. The CDR3 runs to 15 residues. V dropped 4 bases and J dropped 6; count of bases not matched to a gene: 8. In germline, CDR1 is SGHNT, CDR2 YYREEE (reference sequence).

This clone has a single count. The V gene is TRBV18, the J gene TRBJ1-4; D gene unclear. The germline V gene encodes CDR1 KGHSH and CDR2 LQKENI. Trimming took 3 bases from V and 8 from J, leaving 13 bases between them. The CDR3 length is 14 residues. CDR3 sequence: CASSPGREAEKLFF. The CDR3 bases are TGTGCCAGCTCACCCGGGAGGGAAGCGGAAAAACTGTTTTTT. The full variable domain, in which reference TRBV18 and TRBJ1-4 provide the parts outside the CDR3, is NAGVMQNPRHLVRRRGQEARLRCSPMKGHSHVYWYRQLPEEGLKFMVYLQKENIIDESGMPKERFSAEFPKEGPSILRIQQVVRGDSAAYFCASSPGREAEKLFFGSGTQLSVL.

The rearrangement links TRBV6-4 to TRBJ2-7, with TRBD1 identical over 10 bases. CDR3 size: 16 residues. The germline gives CDR1 MRHNA, CDR2 SNTAGT. V trimming: 0 bases; J trimming: 2 bases; junction bases outside the gene matches: 4. The CDR3 DNA reads TGTGCCAGCAGTGACTCTGGACAGGGGGAACCCTACGAGCAGTACTTC. Amino acid sequence: CASSDSGQGEPYEQYF.

J is TRBJ1-1 and V is TRBV30; 8 bases match TRBD1. Germline assignment: CDR1 GTSNPN and CDR2 SVGIG (reference sequence). J lost 11 bases, V lost 4 bases, and 6 bases had no gene match. This CDR3 region has 11 residues. The CDR3 DNA is TGTGCCTGGACTCGGGGACAGGCGGCTTTCTTT. Translated, it gives CAWTRGQAAFF.

The chain combines TRBV7-2 with TRBJ2-3, with 8 bases fitting TRBD2. CDR3 length equals 16 residues. Germline V gene data show CDR1 as SGHTA and CDR2 as FQGNSA. V shed 5 bases, J shed 6 bases, and the junction held 13 bases outside the gene matches. CDR3 region: CASSHTSGNLGDTQYF. In nucleotides, the CDR3 is TGTGCCAGCAGCCATACTAGCGGCAACCTAGGGGATACGCAGTATTTT.

A few counts support this clone. The chain carries TRBV19 and TRBJ1-2, with 7 bases that match TRBD1. The CDR3 length is 12 residues. Germline V gene sequence: CDR1 LNHDA, CDR2 SQIVND (reference sequence). V trimming: 6 bases; J trimming: 5 bases; junction bases outside the gene matches: 3. This chain's CDR3 is CASSDRVYGYTF. The CDR3 coding sequence is TGTGCCAGTAGCGACAGGGTATATGGCTACACCTTC.

This chain uses TRBV12-3 or TRBV12-4 with TRBJ2-5, with D unresolved. V was pared by 2 bases and J by 5 bases, with 9 bases between. The CDR3 runs to 13 residues. Written as DNA, the CDR3 is TGTGCCAGCAGTTTATTGGGCAGGGAGACCCAGTACTTC. It is translated as CASSLLGRETQYF.

The rearrangement joins TRBV10-3 to TRBJ2-5; D is unresolved. The CDR3 is 11 residues long. The germline gives CDR1 ENHRY, CDR2 SYGVKD. Trimming stripped 5 bases from V and 7 bases from J, with 8 bases between. Written as DNA, the CDR3 is TGTGCCATCAGTCAGGTCGGGACCCAGTACTTC. It encodes CAISQVGTQYF.

This chain connects TRBV5-1 to TRBJ1-6; possible D gene TRBD1, 5 bases. Germline CDR1 is SGHRS and CDR2 is YFSETQ. The V end lost 4 bases, the J end lost 5 bases, and 13 bases lay between the germline ends. The CDR3 extends over 15 amino acids. In nucleotides, the CDR3 is TGCGCCAGCAGCCCCGACGGGGGGAATAATTCACCCCTCCACTTT. Translating it yields CASSPDGGNNSPLHF.

The chain couples TRBV5-1 to TRBJ1-1; no clear D gene. V was cut by 4 bases and J by 1 base, with 17 bases left in between. Germline-derived CDR1 and CDR2 are SGHRS and YFSETQ. The CDR3 is 16 residues long. CDR3 in DNA: TGCGCCAGCAGCCCCGCCGCGATAATAACGAACACTGAAGCTTTCTTT. It codes for CASSPAAIITNTEAFF.

This chain joins TRBV5-4 and TRBJ1-2, with 9 bases identical to TRBD1. V was pared by 3 bases and J by 7 bases, with 10 bases of the junction left unmatched. This CDR3 has 15 amino acids. Per the germline V gene, CDR1 is SGHNT and CDR2 is YYREEE (reference sequence). CDR3 region: CASSSRDRVYGGYTF. The CDR3 DNA is TGTGCCAGCAGCTCCCGGGACAGGGTGTATGGTGGCTACACCTTC.

A note on this clone: At one end the junction does not follow the germline gene, possibly because of a read error. This chain joins TRBV5-4 and TRBJ2-2, with TRBD2 matching over 7 bases. The V gene's germline CDR1 is SGHNT and CDR2 YYREEE (reference sequence). This CDR3 has 14 amino acids. CDR3 protein: CASKASGITGELFF. CDR3 coding DNA: TGTGCTAGCAAGGCTAGCGGCATCACCGGGGAGCTGTTTTTT.

V and J are TRBV18 and TRBJ2-7, with 10 bases identical to TRBD1. CDR1 is KGHSH, CDR2 LQKENI, per germline. Unmatched junction bases numbered 14, after V lost 2 bases and J lost 7 bases. The CDR3 runs 17 residues. CDR3 region: CASSPKIRGQGYYEQYF. CDR3 coding DNA: TGTGCCAGCTCACCAAAAATTAGGGGACAGGGGTATTATGAGCAGTACTTC.

The J gene is TRBJ1-5, the V gene TRBV7-9; D not resolved. Trimming cost V 4 bases and J 5 bases, with 6 bases left between them. From germline, CDR1 is SEHNR and CDR2 FQNEAQ (reference sequence). The CDR3 length is 12 residues. CDR3 loop: CASSSQDQPQHF. The DNA of the CDR3 is TGTGCCAGCAGCTCCCAGGATCAGCCCCAGCATTTT. The full variable domain, in which reference TRBV7-9 and TRBJ1-5 provide the parts outside the CDR3, is DTGVSQNPRHKITKRGQNVTFRCDPISEHNRLYWYRQTLGQGPEFLTYFQNEAQLEKSRLLSDRFSAERPKGSFSTLEIQRTEQGDSAMYLCASSSQDQPQHFGDGTRLSIL.

The chain recombines TRBV11-3 with TRBJ1-1; D ambiguous. Per germline, CDR1 SGHNT and CDR2 YENEEA. The CDR3 runs 14 residues. With 5 bases removed from V and 2 bases from J, the gap between germline ends came to 12 bases. CDR3: CASSPGNRNTEAFF. For the CDR3, the DNA is TGTGCCAGCAGCCCAGGTAACAGAAACACTGAAGCTTTCTTT. The variable domain in full, with the rest retrieved from reference TRBV11-3 and TRBJ1-1, is EAGVVQSPRYKIIEKKQPVAFWCNPISGHNTLYWYLQNLGQGPELLIRYENEEAVDDSQLPKDRFSAERLKGVDSTLKIQPAELGDSAVYLCASSPGNRNTEAFFGQGTRLTVV.

The J gene is TRBJ1-1, the V gene TRBV7-9; D gene uncertain. The CDR3 consists of 14 residues. Germline V gene data show CDR1 as SEHNR and CDR2 as FQNEAQ (reference sequence). V was cut by 5 bases and J by 3 bases, with 13 bases left in between. CDR3 DNA: TGTGCCAGCAGCCTTAGGAGCGGGGACACTGAAGCTTTCTTT. This sequence encodes CASSLRSGDTEAFF.

The J gene is TRBJ2-1, the V gene TRBV11-2; weak D call: TRBD2 (5 bases). Trimming took 0 bases from V and 8 from J, leaving 8 bases between them. This CDR3 has 13 amino acids. The germline CDR1 and CDR2 sequences are SGHAT and FQNNGV. The CDR3 protein is CASSLDMRDEQFF. For the CDR3, the DNA is TGTGCCAGCAGCTTAGATATGAGGGATGAGCAGTTCTTC.

The chain recombines TRBV7-9 with TRBJ1-2, with 10 bases lining up with TRBD1. CDR3 length equals 16 residues. The V gene end was trimmed by 5 bases and the J gene end by 2 bases; junction bases not matched to a gene: 8. Germline-derived CDR1 and CDR2 are SEHNR and FQNEAQ (reference sequence). CDR3 loop: CASSRTGGLTNYGYTF. The CDR3 DNA sequence: TGTGCCAGCAGCCGGACAGGGGGTTTAACCAACTATGGCTACACCTTC.

Only a few counts were recorded for this clone. The chain links TRBV7-9 to TRBJ1-1; 7 bases map to TRBD1. The ends lost 4 bases at V and 5 bases at J; junction bases unmatched: 1. CDR1 and CDR2 from the germline V gene are SEHNR and FQNEAQ (reference sequence). This CDR3 spans 12 amino acids. For the CDR3, the DNA is TGTGCCAGCAGCTCCAGGGGGACTGAAGCTTTCTTT. It codes for CASSSRGTEAFF.

V and J are TRBV6-5 and TRBJ2-7; 9 bases line up with TRBD1. Trimming cost V 1 base and J 3 bases; bases outside gene matches: 4. Germline V gene sequence: CDR1 MNHEY, CDR2 SVGAGI. CDR3 length equals 15 residues. DNA of the CDR3: TGTGCCAGCAGTTACTACGGGGGACAGGGCTACGAGCAGTACTTC. It specifies CASSYYGGQGYEQYF.

The chain is built from TRBV19 and TRBJ1-2; D perhaps matches TRBD1 (6 bases). Germline values: CDR1 LNHDA, CDR2 SQIVND (reference sequence). The CDR3 extends over 14 amino acids. V lost 6 bases to trimming and J lost 8 bases, with 19 bases between them. The CDR3 DNA reads as TGTGCCAGTAGAGATGGACAAGGGGGAAGAGGCTACACCTTC. Encoded protein: CASRDGQGGRGYTF.